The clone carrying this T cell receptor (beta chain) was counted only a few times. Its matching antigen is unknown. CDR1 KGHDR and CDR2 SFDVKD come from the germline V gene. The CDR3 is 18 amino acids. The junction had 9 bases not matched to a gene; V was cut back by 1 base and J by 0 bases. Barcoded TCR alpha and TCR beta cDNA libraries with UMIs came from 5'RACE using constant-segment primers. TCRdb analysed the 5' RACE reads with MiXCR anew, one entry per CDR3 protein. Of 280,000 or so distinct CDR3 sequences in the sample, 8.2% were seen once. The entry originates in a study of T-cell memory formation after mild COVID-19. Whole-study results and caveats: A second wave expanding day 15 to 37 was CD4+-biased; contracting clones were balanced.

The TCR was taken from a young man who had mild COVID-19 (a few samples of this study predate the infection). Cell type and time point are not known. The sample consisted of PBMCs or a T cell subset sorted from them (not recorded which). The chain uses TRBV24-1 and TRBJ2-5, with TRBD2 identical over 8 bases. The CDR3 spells CATSDFQRGTRYQETQYF. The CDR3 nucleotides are TGTGCCACCAGTGATTTCCAGCGGGGGACGAGGTACCAAGAGACCCAGTACTTC.